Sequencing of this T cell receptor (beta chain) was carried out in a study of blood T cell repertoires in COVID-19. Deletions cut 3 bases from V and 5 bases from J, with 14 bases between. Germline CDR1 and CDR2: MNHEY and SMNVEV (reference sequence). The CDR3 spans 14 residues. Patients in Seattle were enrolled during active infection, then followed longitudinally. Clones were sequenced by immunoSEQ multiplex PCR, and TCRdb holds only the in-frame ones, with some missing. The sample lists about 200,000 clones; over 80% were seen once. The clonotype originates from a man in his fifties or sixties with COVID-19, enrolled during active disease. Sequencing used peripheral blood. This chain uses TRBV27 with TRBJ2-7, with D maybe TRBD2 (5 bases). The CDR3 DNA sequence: TGTGCCAGCAGTTTCAGAGGATCGGGGAACGAGCAGTACTTC. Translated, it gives CASSFRGSGNEQYF.